The sequence of this T cell receptor (beta chain) was determined in a study of cytomegalovirus exposure and HLA in healthy donors. Study results and caveats: Generally TCR sequences proved uncommon, though certain public TCRs appeared in numerous donors.

This clone was observed a single time. Its antigen remains unknown. Germline CDR1 is SGHTA and CDR2 is FQGNSA. Trimming took 7 bases from V and 3 from J; bases not matched to a gene: 10. This CDR3 has 15 amino acids. Sequencing used immunoSEQ multiplex PCR; TCRdb keeps in-frame clones, though not all of them. The table has over 200,000 clones, around 88% seen once; the top ten hold roughly 3%. The V gene is TRBV7-2, the J gene TRBJ2-7; 9 bases agree with TRBD2. The TCR comes from a woman aged 18-30 years in good health and CMV-seronegative. The material sequenced was PBMCs. The CDR3 coding sequence is TGTGCCAGCACCCCGTCCGCGGGAGGGCGCTACGAGCAGTACTTC. Translation gives CASTPSAGGRYEQYF.